This T cell receptor beta chain was captured by sequencing in a study of blood T cells in healthy people across ages. Each donor supplied roughly 10 milliliters of peripheral blood. Germline CDR1 is SQVTM and CDR2 is ANQGSEA. This CDR3 comprises 16 residues. Trimming left V 4 bases short and J 6 bases short, with 25 bases between. Alongside a J-beta primer mix, a sample-barcoded 5' primer served in a second PCR lasting about 7 to 11 cycles. Template switching added a 12-random-nucleotide identifier to every cDNA molecule. One entry per CDR3 protein, called by TCRdb with MiXCR from the 5' RACE reads. The sample contains roughly 800,000 distinct CDR3 sequences, 58% of which appear only once. Ten or more counts support this clonotype. Its target is not known. Whole-study results and caveats: The donors' CMV status was not determined, possibly confounding changes in expanded clonotypes.

Sequenced: blood. This chain uses TRBV29-1 with TRBJ2-7; unclear D gene. The receptor was isolated from a young man in good health. The CDR3 DNA is TGCAGCGTTGCGGGCGCGTCTGGTCAGCAGGTTATCGAGCAGTACTTC. It translates to CSVAGASGQQVIEQYF.